These T cell receptor beta chains were read from a single sample in a study of OX40 agonist ivuxolimab in advanced cancers. The assay was immunoSEQ multiplex PCR, and TCRdb's table has in-frame clones only and misses some. The data hold about 58,000 clones, with around nine tenths observed a single time. The sample in question was CD4+ or CD8+ T cells sorted from blood, obtained in a trial of the OX40 agonist ivuxolimab. Receptor source: an adult with an advanced solid tumor such as melanoma, head and neck, liver or kidney cancer. The CDR3 runs from the conserved cysteine through the conserved F or W. The D gene is left open where the match is weak. Clone size is stated in some rows and not others, as once, few, many or a class when expanded.

j_gene: TRBJ2-3; d_gene: TRBD2; v_gene: TRBV29-1; abundance: few; CDR3aa: CSVPTSGSTDTQYF; CDR3nt: TGCAGCGTTCCGACTAGCGGGAGCACAGATACGCAGTATTTT
j_gene: TRBJ1-5; d_gene: -; v_gene: TRBV6-6; abundance: -; CDR3aa: CASSREMGNQPQHF; CDR3nt: TGTGCCAGCAGCCGCGAAATGGGCAATCAGCCCCAGCATTTT
j_gene: TRBJ2-5; d_gene: TRBD1; v_gene: TRBV5-1; abundance: -; CDR3aa: CASSPGTGGQETQYF; CDR3nt: TGCGCCAGCAGCCCTGGGACAGGGGGCCAAGAGACCCAGTACTTC
j_gene: TRBJ2-1; d_gene: TRBD1; v_gene: TRBV11-2; abundance: -; CDR3aa: CASSFGQGKFNEQFF; CDR3nt: TGTGCCAGCAGCTTCGGACAGGGGAAATTTAATGAGCAGTTCTTC
j_gene: TRBJ1-1; d_gene: -; v_gene: TRBV29-1; abundance: few; CDR3aa: CSGGEMNTEAFF; CDR3nt: TGCAGCGGGGGCGAGATGAACACTGAAGCTTTCTTT
j_gene: TRBJ2-7; d_gene: -; v_gene: TRBV6-1; abundance: -; CDR3aa: CASSNTAFEQYF; CDR3nt: TGTGCCAGCAGTAATACAGCTTTTGAGCAGTACTTC
j_gene: TRBJ1-3; d_gene: -; v_gene: TRBV9; abundance: -; CDR3aa: CASSVDSPGNTIYF; CDR3nt: TGTGCCAGCAGCGTAGACAGTCCTGGAAACACCATATATTTT
j_gene: TRBJ1-1; d_gene: -; v_gene: TRBV7-9; abundance: -; CDR3aa: CASSLKIPSAEAFF; CDR3nt: TGTGCCAGCAGCCTCAAAATCCCCAGCGCTGAAGCTTTCTTT
j_gene: TRBJ1-2; d_gene: -; v_gene: TRBV27; abundance: -; CDR3aa: CASSWGARSSNYGYTF; CDR3nt: TGTGCCAGCAGTTGGGGGGCGCGGAGTTCCAACTATGGCTACACCTTC
j_gene: TRBJ1-6; d_gene: TRBD1; v_gene: TRBV14; abundance: -; CDR3aa: CASSQTGRNSPLHF; CDR3nt: TGTGCCAGCAGCCAGACAGGGCGGAATTCACCCCTCCACTTT
j_gene: TRBJ1-1; d_gene: TRBD1; v_gene: TRBV7-9; abundance: -; CDR3aa: CASSIEDREAFF; CDR3nt: TGTGCCAGCAGCATAGAGGACAGGGAAGCTTTCTTT
j_gene: TRBJ2-4; d_gene: TRBD1; v_gene: TRBV19; abundance: -; CDR3aa: CASSSGQAAKNIQYF; CDR3nt: TGTGCCAGTAGTTCGGGACAGGCAGCCAAAAACATTCAGTACTTC
j_gene: TRBJ1-1; d_gene: -; v_gene: TRBV6-1; abundance: -; CDR3aa: CASKEGIVNTEAFF; CDR3nt: TGTGCCAGCAAGGAAGGTATCGTGAACACTGAAGCTTTCTTT
j_gene: TRBJ2-7; d_gene: TRBD2; v_gene: TRBV2; abundance: -; CDR3aa: CASRPSGIQLSEQYF; CDR3nt: TGTGCCAGCAGACCGAGCGGGATACAATTATCCGAGCAGTACTTC
j_gene: TRBJ1-6; d_gene: -; v_gene: TRBV6-5; abundance: -; CDR3aa: CASSYNQGWNSPLHF; CDR3nt: TGTGCCAGCAGTTACAATCAGGGATGGAATTCACCCCTCCACTTT
j_gene: TRBJ1-2; d_gene: TRBD1; v_gene: TRBV27; abundance: few; CDR3aa: CASSPPGTGNYGYTF; CDR3nt: TGTGCCAGCAGTCCGCCAGGGACAGGGAACTATGGCTACACCTTC
j_gene: TRBJ1-6; d_gene: -; v_gene: TRBV28; abundance: -; CDR3aa: CASTSGTGNGALHF; CDR3nt: TGTGCCAGCACCTCCGGGACGGGTAATGGGGCCCTCCACTTT
j_gene: TRBJ2-7; d_gene: -; v_gene: TRBV18; abundance: -; CDR3aa: CASSLTQGNEQYF; CDR3nt: TGTGCCAGCTCACTGACTCAGGGGAACGAGCAGTACTTC
j_gene: TRBJ2-1; d_gene: -; v_gene: TRBV9; abundance: -; CDR3aa: CASSVEGGGNEQFF; CDR3nt: TGTGCCAGCAGCGTAGAGGGGGGAGGCAATGAGCAGTTCTTC
j_gene: TRBJ1-2; d_gene: -; v_gene: TRBV2; abundance: once; CDR3aa: CASSEDGVFYGYTF; CDR3nt: TGTGCCAGCAGTGAAGATGGGGTCTTCTATGGCTACACCTTC
j_gene: TRBJ2-2; d_gene: -; v_gene: TRBV2; abundance: -; CDR3aa: CASSERAYTGELFF; CDR3nt: TGTGCCAGCAGTGAGAGAGCCTACACCGGGGAGCTGTTTTTT
j_gene: TRBJ2-2; d_gene: TRBD1; v_gene: TRBV9; abundance: -; CDR3aa: CASSVRGQGDTGELFF; CDR3nt: TGTGCCAGCAGCGTCCGCGGACAGGGGGACACCGGGGAGCTGTTTTTT
j_gene: TRBJ2-5; d_gene: -; v_gene: TRBV18; abundance: -; CDR3aa: CASSPGQQETQYF; CDR3nt: TGTGCCAGCTCACCGGGTCAGCAAGAGACCCAGTACTTC
j_gene: TRBJ2-7; d_gene: TRBD1; v_gene: TRBV7-2; abundance: -; CDR3aa: CASSPRQGGGEQYF; CDR3nt: TGTGCCAGCAGCCCCCGACAGGGGGGCGGCGAGCAGTACTTC
j_gene: TRBJ2-1; d_gene: TRBD2; v_gene: TRBV19; abundance: -; CDR3aa: CASSWAGDNEQFF; CDR3nt: TGTGCCAGTAGTTGGGCGGGAGACAATGAGCAGTTCTTC
j_gene: TRBJ2-7; d_gene: -; v_gene: TRBV30; abundance: -; CDR3aa: CAWSLHYEQYF; CDR3nt: TGTGCCTGGAGTCTCCATTACGAGCAGTACTTC
j_gene: TRBJ2-1; d_gene: TRBD2; v_gene: TRBV7-2; abundance: -; CDR3aa: CASSLGTSSYNEQFF; CDR3nt: TGTGCCAGCAGCTTAGGGACTAGCAGTTACAATGAGCAGTTCTTC
j_gene: TRBJ1-2; d_gene: TRBD1; v_gene: TRBV7-8; abundance: -; CDR3aa: CASSPHAGQVVGGYTF; CDR3nt: TGTGCCAGCAGCCCACACGCGGGACAGGTAGTGGGTGGCTACACCTTC